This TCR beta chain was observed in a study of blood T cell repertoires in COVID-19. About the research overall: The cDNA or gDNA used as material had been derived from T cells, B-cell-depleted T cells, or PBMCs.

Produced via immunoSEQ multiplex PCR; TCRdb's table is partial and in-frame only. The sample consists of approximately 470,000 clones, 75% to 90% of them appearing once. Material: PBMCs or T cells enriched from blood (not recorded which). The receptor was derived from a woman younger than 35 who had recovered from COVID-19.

The CDR3 protein is CASSLGPSDEQYF. The CDR3 DNA sequence: TGTGCCAGCAGCTTGGGACCTAGCGACGAGCAGTACTTC. This rearrangement joins TRBV11-3 to TRBJ2-7, with D possibly TRBD2 on 6 matching bases. Germline lookup yields CDR1 SGHNT and CDR2 YENEEA. The CDR3 contains 13 residues. Trimming took off 3 bases at V and 5 bases at J, with 11 bases between the two ends.